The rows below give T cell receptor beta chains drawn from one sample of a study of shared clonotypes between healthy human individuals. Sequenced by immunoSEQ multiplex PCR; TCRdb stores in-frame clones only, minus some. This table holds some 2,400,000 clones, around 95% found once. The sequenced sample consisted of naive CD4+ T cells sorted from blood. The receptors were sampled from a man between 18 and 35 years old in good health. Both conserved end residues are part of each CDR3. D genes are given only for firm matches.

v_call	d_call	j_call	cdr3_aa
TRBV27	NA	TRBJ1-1	CASSFGGLGTEAFF
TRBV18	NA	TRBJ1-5	CASSPSYGAQPQHF
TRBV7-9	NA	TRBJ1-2	CASSGNEDYGYTF
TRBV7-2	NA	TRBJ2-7	CASSGTGTGKIYEQYF
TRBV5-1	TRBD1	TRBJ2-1	CASSRTDRGNEQFF
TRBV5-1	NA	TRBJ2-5	CASSLQGRRETQYF
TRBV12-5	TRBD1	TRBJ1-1	CASGLILQGVNTEAFF
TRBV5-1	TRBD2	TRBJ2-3	CASSSSGAGTDTQYF
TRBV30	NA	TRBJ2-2	CAWSVAGMELFF
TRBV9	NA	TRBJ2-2	CASSVDLGNTGELFF
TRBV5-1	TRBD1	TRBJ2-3	CASSYHDRTGGTDTQYF
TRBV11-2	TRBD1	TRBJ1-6	CASSLRQGVSPLHF
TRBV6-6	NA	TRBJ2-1	CASSPTSYNEQFF
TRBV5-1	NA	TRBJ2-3	CASSLASSSTDTQYF
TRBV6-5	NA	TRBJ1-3	CASSPDPVGGNTIYF
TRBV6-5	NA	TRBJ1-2	CASRSLGRDYGYTF
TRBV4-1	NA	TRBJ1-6	CASSQDIQGDSPLHF
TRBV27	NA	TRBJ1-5	CASSLSGQGVKPQHF
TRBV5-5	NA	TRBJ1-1	CASSLAVTTGTEAFF
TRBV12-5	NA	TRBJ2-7	CASGLAHRDEQYF
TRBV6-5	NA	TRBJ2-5	CASSSLETQYF
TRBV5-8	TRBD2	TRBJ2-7	CASSPIAGGSYEQYF
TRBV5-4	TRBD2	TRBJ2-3	CASSLEGLAATDTQYF
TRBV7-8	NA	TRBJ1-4	CASSLRGAWSGANEKLFF
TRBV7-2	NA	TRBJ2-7	CASCNLIPYEQYF
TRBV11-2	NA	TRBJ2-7	CASSFTRSYEQYF
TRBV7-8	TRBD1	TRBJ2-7	CASSLGVGQGASEQYF
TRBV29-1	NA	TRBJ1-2	CSVGVLDGYTF